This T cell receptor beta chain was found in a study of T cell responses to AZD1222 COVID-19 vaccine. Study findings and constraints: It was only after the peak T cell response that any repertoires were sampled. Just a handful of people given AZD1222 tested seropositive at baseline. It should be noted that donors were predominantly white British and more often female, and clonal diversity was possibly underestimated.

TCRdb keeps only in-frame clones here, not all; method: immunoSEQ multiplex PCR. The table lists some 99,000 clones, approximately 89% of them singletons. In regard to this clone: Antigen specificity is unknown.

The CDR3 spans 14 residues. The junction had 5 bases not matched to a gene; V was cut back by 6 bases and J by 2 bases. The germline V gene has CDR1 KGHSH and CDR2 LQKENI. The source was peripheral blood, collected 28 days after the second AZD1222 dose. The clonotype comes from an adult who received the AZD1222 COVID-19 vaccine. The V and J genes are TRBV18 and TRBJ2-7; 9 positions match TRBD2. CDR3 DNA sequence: TGTGCCAGCTCTAGGCGGGAGGGTCCCTACGAGCAGTACTTC. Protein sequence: CASSRREGPYEQYF.